This T cell receptor beta chain was sequenced in a study of shared clonotypes between healthy human individuals. The length of the CDR3 is 14 residues. Trimming shortened V by 3 bases and J by 5 bases, and 14 bases separated the two germline ends. Germline lookup yields CDR1 SEHNR and CDR2 FQNEAQ (reference sequence). DNA at 200 ng, approximately 30,000 T cell genomes, went into sorted-subset replicate PCRs. The assay was immunoSEQ multiplex PCR, and TCRdb's table has in-frame clones only and misses some. The sample includes 800,000 to 1,200,000 clones, 75% to 85% seen only once; the top ten take roughly 0.56%.

The chain is built from TRBV7-9 and TRBJ2-7; D is possibly TRBD2 (5 bases). This clonotype was sampled from a man in his late teens or twenties in good health. Some clones in this sample may be carry-over from other donors' samples. Sequences were obtained from memory CD4+ T cells from PBMCs. Subset: CD45RA-negative fraction. CDR3 sequence (DNA): TGTGCCAGCAGCTTTGAGAGGGATCTCAACGAGCAGTACTTC. Translating it yields CASSFERDLNEQYF.